The clone carrying this T cell receptor beta chain was seen repeatedly, ten times or more. The antigen remains undetermined. TCRbeta library preparation incorporated unique molecular identifiers. TCRdb recomputed calls from the PCR reads with MiXCR, one row per CDR3 protein. The data hold a few hundred thousand distinct CDR3 sequences, with under 14% observed a single time. The sample is drawn from a study of T-cell reconstitution after alpha-beta-depleted transplantation in children. Regarding the study as a whole: In patients about two months after transplant, alpha-beta T cells reportedly arose from several hundred expanded graft clones. At day 60, the high TCRbeta diversity found in some patients originated from recipient T cells and thymic progenitors that had survived.

Sequenced material: peripheral blood, taken 180 days after TCRalphabeta/CD19-depleted stem cell transplant. This sequence was found in a male patient aged 2-15 years who had a stem cell transplant for chronic granulomatous disease, so the T cells may come from the graft donor.

CDR3 in DNA: TGTGCCAGCAGTGAGGGACTAGCCATACTGCACCAAGAGACCCAGTACTTC. It codes for CASSEGLAILHQETQYF. The J gene is TRBJ2-5, the V gene TRBV2; 9 bases fit TRBD2. The CDR3 is 17 amino acids. Per germline, CDR1 SNHLY and CDR2 FYNNEI. V lost 3 bases to trimming and J lost 0 bases; unmatched junction nucleotides: 8. Full variable domain (missing parts from reference TRBV2 and TRBJ2-5): EPEVTQTPSHQVTQMGQEVILRCVPISNHLYFYWYRQILGQKVEFLVSFYNNEISEKSEIFDDQFSVERPDGSNFTLKIRSTKLEDSAMYFCASSEGLAILHQETQYFGPGTRLLVL.